These 22 T cell receptor beta chains originate from one sample sequenced in a study of blood T cell repertoires in COVID-19. The table came from immunoSEQ multiplex PCR; TCRdb's copy has only in-frame clones and leaves some out. The sample holds about 330,000 clones, roughly nine tenths seen once. The sequencing input was peripheral blood. The receptors originated from a young man who had recovered from COVID-19.

This chain uses TRBV6-5 with TRBJ1-6, with TRBD1 matching over 8 bases. The CDR3 has 15 residues. Germline trimming cut 7 bases from V and 10 bases from J; bases unmatched to any gene: 12. Germline V gene data show CDR1 as MNHEY and CDR2 as SVGAGI. Here the CDR3 reads CASTKGDRSRSPLHF. CDR3 nucleotides: TGTGCCAGCACCAAAGGGGACAGGAGTCGGTCACCCCTCCACTTT.

The chain joins TRBV9 to TRBJ2-2; no clear D. V lost 0 bases to trimming and J lost 1 base, with 13 bases between them. Germline V gives CDR1 SGDLS, CDR2 YYNGEE. The CDR3 has 17 residues. The CDR3 sequence: CASSVEGGQLNTGELFF. CDR3 bases: TGTGCCAGCAGCGTAGAAGGCGGTCAGCTGAACACCGGGGAGCTGTTTTTT.

The chain couples TRBV7-2 to TRBJ2-3; TRBD2 matches 8 bases. The CDR3 consists of 16 residues. The germline CDR1 and CDR2 sequences are SGHTA and FQGNSA. The V segment lost 4 bases and the J segment 2 bases; nucleotides outside the gene matches: 8. The CDR3 protein is CASSYLAGTPTDTQYF. CDR3 coding DNA: TGTGCCAGCAGCTACTTAGCGGGAACCCCCACAGATACGCAGTATTTT.

The chain uses TRBV6-5 and TRBJ2-7; 9 bases line up with TRBD1. CDR1 is MNHEY and CDR2 is SVGAGI in the germline V gene. The V gene end was trimmed by 9 bases and the J gene end by 5 bases; junction bases not matched to a gene: 5. The CDR3 has 12 amino acids. CDR3 nucleotides: TGTGCCAGTTTCCGGACAGGGGACGAGCAGTACTTC. Its translation: CASFRTGDEQYF.

The chain couples TRBV7-2 to TRBJ1-2, with 9 nucleotides matching TRBD1. The CDR3 totals 16 residues. Germline V CDR1 and CDR2: SGHTA, FQGNSA. The J segment lost 4 bases and the V segment lost 3 bases, leaving 9 bases of the junction unmatched. The CDR3 DNA reads as TGTGCCAGCAGCTTGACAGGGGGAAGAGAAAGCTATGGCTACACCTTC. It specifies CASSLTGGRESYGYTF.

The chain employs TRBV4-2 and TRBJ1-5; D perhaps matches TRBD1 (6 bases). This CDR3 has 15 amino acids. The V gene lost 2 bases and the J gene lost 2 bases, with 10 bases spanning the gap. The germline CDR1 and CDR2 sequences are LGHNA and YNFKEQ. This chain's CDR3 is CASSQQGRGNQPQHF. DNA for the CDR3: TGTGCCAGCAGCCAACAGGGGAGAGGCAATCAGCCCCAGCATTTT.

With regard to this clone: Sequence at one end of the junction differs from germline and may be a read error. V and J are TRBV18 and TRBJ2-5; 8 bases are a match to TRBD1. This CDR3 is 16 amino acids long. Germline V gene lookup returns CDR1 KGHSH and CDR2 LQKENI. The CDR3 DNA sequence: TGTGCCAGCTCACATGGACAGGGTATCCTGCAAGGGACCCAGTACTTC. This translates into CASSHGQGILQGTQYF.

This clone turned up a few times. J is TRBJ2-5 and V is TRBV4-3; D unclear. From germline, CDR1 is LGHNA and CDR2 YSLEER. The CDR3 is made up of 14 amino acids. Trimming removed 0 bases from V and 0 bases from J, with 5 bases in between. CDR3 residues: CASSQDGYQETQYF. In nucleotides, the CDR3 is TGCGCCAGCAGCCAAGACGGGTACCAAGAGACCCAGTACTTC.

This chain uses TRBV5-4 with TRBJ1-2, with TRBD1 identical over 7 bases. CDR3 size: 14 residues. From germline, CDR1 is SGHNT and CDR2 YYREEE (reference sequence). The V segment lost 4 bases and the J segment 5 bases; nucleotides outside the gene matches: 8. The DNA for the CDR3 is TGTGCCAGCAGCCACCCCGGGACAGAGTATGGCTACACCTTC. Residues: CASSHPGTEYGYTF.

The chain joins TRBV18 to TRBJ1-2, with D hard to call. Per germline, CDR1 KGHSH and CDR2 LQKENI. V lost 3 bases to trimming and J lost 2 bases, with 13 bases between them. CDR3 length: 15 residues. This chain's CDR3 is CASSPDVSGNYGYTF. CDR3 DNA sequence: TGTGCCAGCTCACCGGACGTCTCGGGGAACTATGGCTACACCTTC. The entire variable domain, with the rest obtained from reference TRBV18 and TRBJ1-2, is as follows: NAGVMQNPRHLVRRRGQEARLRCSPMKGHSHVYWYRQLPEEGLKFMVYLQKENIIDESGMPKERFSAEFPKEGPSILRIQQVVRGDSAAYFCASSPDVSGNYGYTFGSGTRLTVV.

The chain couples TRBV6-2 or TRBV6-3 to TRBJ1-1, with TRBD1 matching over 8 bases. This CDR3 comprises 13 residues. V gave up 4 bases and J gave up 5 bases; unmatched junction bases: 3. Germline V gene data show CDR1 as MNHEY and CDR2 as SVGEGT. The CDR3 DNA reads TGTGCCAGCAGTTTTGGACAGGGTACTGAAGCTTTCTTT. It specifies CASSFGQGTEAFF.

The rearrangement joins TRBV7-3 to TRBJ2-2, with D perhaps TRBD1 (6 bases). The CDR3 length is 15 residues. Germline V CDR1 and CDR2: SGHTA, FQGTGA. Trimming cost V 4 bases and J 2 bases, with 11 bases left between them. Here the CDR3 reads CASSSPGANTGELFF. The CDR3 DNA follows: TGTGCCAGCAGCTCCCCAGGGGCTAACACCGGGGAGCTGTTTTTT.

The chain couples TRBV10-3 to TRBJ2-7; 7 bases align to TRBD1. CDR1 is ENHRY, CDR2 SYGVKD, per germline. With 6 bases clipped from V and 2 bases from J, the junction kept 7 bases outside the gene matches. CDR3 length equals 14 residues. The CDR3 DNA follows: TGTGCCATCAGGAGCCTTACAGGGGCCTACGAGCAGTACTTC. Encoded protein: CAIRSLTGAYEQYF.

This clone was counted a few times. The V call is TRBV15, the J call TRBJ2-7; the match to TRBD1 covers 9 bases. Trimming removed 6 bases from V and 3 bases from J; junction bases left unmatched: 6. Germline V gene data show CDR1 as LNHNV and CDR2 as YYDKDF (reference sequence). This CDR3 is 14 amino acids long. CDR3: CATSTGTGSYEQYF. The DNA of the CDR3 is TGTGCCACCAGTACCGGGACAGGGAGCTACGAGCAGTACTTC. Full variable domain (outside the CDR3, taken from reference TRBV15 and TRBJ2-7): DAMVIQNPRYQVTQFGKPVTLSCSQTLNHNVMYWYQQKSSQAPKLLFHYYDKDFNNEADTPDNFQSRRPNTSFCFLDIRSPGLGDTAMYLCATSTGTGSYEQYFGPGTRLTVT.

The chain employs TRBV19 and TRBJ1-1; TRBD1 matches at 7 bases. The CDR3 covers 17 residues. The germline V gene has CDR1 LNHDA and CDR2 SQIVND (reference sequence). J lost 7 bases, V lost 5 bases, and 19 bases had no gene match. The chain's CDR3 is CASSANLLGQATSEAFF. For the CDR3, the DNA is TGTGCCAGTAGTGCGAATCTTCTTGGACAGGCAACAAGTGAAGCTTTCTTT.

The genes are TRBV7-9 and TRBJ1-6; D is possibly TRBD1 (5 bases). V shed 0 bases and J shed 0 bases, with 9 bases lying between them. The CDR3 runs 17 residues. CDR1 is SEHNR and CDR2 is FQNEAQ in the germline V gene (reference sequence). The CDR3 region has the DNA TGTGCCAGCAGCTTAGCGGGGCAGAGCTCCTATAATTCACCCCTCCACTTT. This encodes CASSLAGQSSYNSPLHF.

The chain recombines TRBV29-1 with TRBJ1-2, with 9 positions matching TRBD1. The CDR3 has 12 amino acids. The germline gives CDR1 SQVTM, CDR2 ANQGSEA. Trimming at V came to 7 bases and at J to 2 bases, leaving 2 bases not matched to a gene. CDR3 amino acids: CSGGQGNYGYTF. CDR3 DNA sequence: TGCAGCGGGGGACAGGGAAACTATGGCTACACCTTC.

This clone appeared once. V and J are TRBV11-3 and TRBJ2-7, with TRBD1 matching 10 bases. CDR1 SGHNT and CDR2 YENEEA come from the germline V gene. This CDR3 is 14 amino acids long. Trimming at V came to 3 bases and at J to 2 bases, leaving 1 base not matched to a gene. The CDR3 loop reads CASSFGTGAYEQYF. The CDR3 DNA is TGTGCCAGCAGCTTTGGGACAGGGGCCTACGAGCAGTACTTC.

This clone was counted only a few times. The chain couples TRBV2 to TRBJ1-6, with TRBD1 matching over 8 bases. There are 14 residues in the CDR3. Per the germline V gene, CDR1 is SNHLY and CDR2 is FYNNEI. The junction had 6 bases not matched to a gene; V was cut back by 6 bases and J by 8 bases. CDR3 coding DNA: TGTGCCAGCAGCGACACAGGGGGGGATTCACCCCTCCACTTT. It yields the protein CASSDTGGDSPLHF. Based on the CDR3 plus reference TRBV2 and TRBJ1-6, the full variable domain is EPEVTQTPSHQVTQMGQEVILRCVPISNHLYFYWYRQILGQKVEFLVSFYNNEISEKSEIFDDQFSVERPDGSNFTLKIRSTKLEDSAMYFCASSDTGGDSPLHFGNGTRLTVT.

This chain links TRBV10-3 with TRBJ2-1; 9 nucleotides line up with TRBD1. CDR1 ENHRY and CDR2 SYGVKD come from the germline V gene. This CDR3 is 13 amino acids long. J was trimmed by 6 bases and V by 8 bases; bases with no gene match: 5. In DNA form, the CDR3 reads TGTGCCATCGGACAGGGGTTAACCAATGAGCAGTTCTTC. This sequence encodes CAIGQGLTNEQFF.

This clone was detected only once. The CDR3 loop reads CASRSGLAGGSASAPTDTQYF. The CDR3, as DNA: TGTGCCAGTAGATCGGGACTAGCGGGGGGTTCCGCCTCGGCTCCCACAGATACGCAGTATTTT. The chain links TRBV19 to TRBJ2-3; 15 bases match TRBD2. The CDR3 contains 21 residues. V lost 6 bases to trimming and J lost 2 bases; unmatched junction nucleotides: 18. Germline CDR1 is LNHDA and CDR2 is SQIVND (reference sequence).

The chain couples TRBV30 to TRBJ1-2; TRBD1 is a possible D gene (5 bases). This CDR3 has 14 amino acids. Trimming pared 8 bases from V and 2 bases from J, leaving 18 bases between. Germline V gives CDR1 GTSNPN, CDR2 SVGIG (reference sequence). The CDR3 bases are TGTGCCCGACTCACTGGGGGGGAAAACTATGGCTACACCTTC. Its translation is CARLTGGENYGYTF. The entire variable domain, with the rest obtained from reference TRBV30 and TRBJ1-2, is as follows: SQTIHQWPATLVQPVGSPLSLECTVEGTSNPNLYWYRQAAGRGLQLLFYSVGIGQISSEVPQNLSASRPQDRQFILSSKKLLLSDSGFYLCARLTGGENYGYTFGSGTRLTVV.